This T cell receptor beta chain stems from a study of blood T cells in healthy people across ages. About the research overall: About one barcoded beta molecule was captured per two T cells (by template switching).

Individuals who donated were healthy Caucasians from Russia aged about 6 to 100. Primers used in a second PCR of about 6 to 11 cycles were a sample-barcoded 5' primer and a J-beta primer mix. Researchers report that a template-switch adaptor with 12 random nucleotides tagged each cDNA molecule. TCRdb re-derived calls from the 5' RACE reads in MiXCR, one entry per CDR3 protein. The sample comprises around 520,000 distinct CDR3 sequences, roughly a quarter of which are singletons, and about 3.3% rests with the top ten. Germline assignment: CDR1 SGDLS and CDR2 YYNGEE. There are 14 residues in the CDR3. Trimming took 7 bases from V and 8 from J; bases not matched to a gene: 12. The same sample was also used in a study of T cells of mothers and their children. This second study says: Samples were provided by three healthy Caucasian mothers and their six children.

The gene calls are TRBV9 and TRBJ2-3; 8 bases are shared with TRBD2. This receptor was taken from a boy under 10 years old in good health. The sequencing sample was made of blood. The CDR3 region has the DNA TGTGCCAGCGGTAATAGCGGGGCTCCGGGTACGCAGTATTTT. Its protein product is CASGNSGAPGTQYF.